The clone carrying this TCR beta chain was counted once. Its target is unknown. This clone may be a read error of a much larger clone one base away. These data are taken from a study of T cell repertoires in cytomegalovirus infection. Across the study: CMV infection together with matching HLA type was indicated by public TCR beta signatures. General observations from the study: Ex vivo responses were dominated by HLA-C-restricted CMV-specific TCR beta clonotypes.

TCRdb redid the calling of the reads with MiXCR, one entry per CDR3 protein. The sample comprises over 100,000 distinct CDR3 sequences, approximately 15% of which are singletons, and 8% rests with the top ten. The CDR3 spans 16 residues. Germline assignment: CDR1 SGHTA and CDR2 FQGNSA. The sequence derives from a human donor in good health (CMV status not recorded). Some clones in this sample may be carry-over from other donors' samples. The source material was PBMCs. The rearrangement links TRBV7-2 to TRBJ1-6; TRBD1 matches 9 bases. CDR3 region: CVSSSQGAPVNSPLHF. CDR3 nucleotides: TGTGTCAGCAGCTCACAGGGGGCACCCGTTAATTCACCCCTCCACTTT.